Listed below are T cell receptor beta chains from one sample, sequenced in a study of technical replicates of blood from a handful of donors. Here immunoSEQ multiplex PCR was the method, and the copy in TCRdb shows in-frame clones only, minus some. The data contain around 70,000 clones, roughly 94% of them seen just once; the ten biggest clones take up about 0.25%. The sequenced sample consisted of T cells isolated from PBMCs. These receptors were obtained from a human donor in good health. Both conserved end residues are trimmed from each CDR3.

ASSEAGQGPSYEQY	TRBV6-1	TRBJ2-7
SVARLAGYNEQF	TRBV29-1	TRBJ2-1
ASSYSTGTSIGLLY	TRBV6-5	TRBJ1-3
ASTKTNLREQY	TRBV5-4	TRBJ2-7
ASTSSGNTGELF	TRBV19	TRBJ2-2
SVATSVEYEQY	TRBV29-1	TRBJ2-7
ASSIGPGQGEVQPQH	TRBV19	TRBJ1-5
ASSPPGKREFSGELF	TRBV14	TRBJ2-2
ASSLDRTRDNEQF	TRBV28	TRBJ2-1
ASSPVGAPQETQY	TRBV18	TRBJ2-5
AISESVPGSGELF	TRBV10-3	TRBJ2-2
ASSDPRGNTIY	TRBV6-1	TRBJ1-3
AITRTGFNYGYT	TRBV28	TRBJ1-2
AWSVLRRTAGYT	TRBV30	TRBJ1-2
ASSPGTPYDYT	TRBV4-1	TRBJ1-2
ASPRSGPNTGELF	TRBV18	TRBJ2-2
SVERDSGSYEQY	TRBV29-1	TRBJ2-7
ASGDFLGGAAYEQY	TRBV4-1	TRBJ2-7
ASSLVAETQY	TRBV7-2	TRBJ2-5
ASSVSATNEKLF	TRBV9	TRBJ1-4
ASSSDRGRDEQF	TRBV13	TRBJ2-1
ATSSRTSGGNQY	TRBV15	TRBJ2-5
ASSLGFSGGAGETQY	TRBV13	TRBJ2-5